Below are 2 T cell receptor beta chains sequenced from a single sample in a study of blood T cell repertoires in COVID-19. The repertoire was sequenced with immunoSEQ multiplex PCR; TCRdb's copy has only in-frame clones and lacks some. The repertoire consists of 110,000 or so clones, with roughly 90% occurring once and the leading ten covering roughly 8%. The sample taken for sequencing was peripheral blood. The receptors originated from a human donor in a cohort sampled during active COVID-19.

The chain combines TRBV29-1 with TRBJ1-3, with TRBD1 as a possible D gene (5 bases). Trimming took 4 bases from V and 3 from J, leaving 10 bases between them. The CDR3 extends over 13 amino acids. CDR1 SQVTM and CDR2 ANQGSEA come from the germline V gene. The CDR3 protein is CSVGGVFGNTIYF. The CDR3 DNA is TGCAGCGTTGGGGGGGTTTTTGGAAACACCATATATTTT.

The chain is built from TRBV6-5 and TRBJ2-7, with 10 bases matching TRBD1. CDR1 MNHEY and CDR2 SVGAGI come from the germline V gene. V trimming: 5 bases; J trimming: 2 bases; junction bases outside the gene matches: 3. The CDR3 is made up of 14 amino acids. CDR3: CASSRTGGAYEQYF. The CDR3 DNA is TGTGCCAGCAGTCGGACAGGGGGAGCCTACGAGCAGTACTTC.